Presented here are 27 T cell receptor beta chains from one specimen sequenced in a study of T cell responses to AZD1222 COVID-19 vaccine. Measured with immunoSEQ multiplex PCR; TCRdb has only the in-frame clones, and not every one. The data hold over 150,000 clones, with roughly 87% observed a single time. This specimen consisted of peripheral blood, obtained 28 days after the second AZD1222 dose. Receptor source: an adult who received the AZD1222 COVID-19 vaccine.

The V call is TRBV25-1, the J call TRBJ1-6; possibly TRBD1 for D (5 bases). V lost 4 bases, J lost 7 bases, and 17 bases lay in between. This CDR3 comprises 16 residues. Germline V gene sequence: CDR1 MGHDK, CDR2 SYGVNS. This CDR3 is CASSVWSGERNSPLHF. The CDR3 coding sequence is TGTGCCAGCAGTGTCTGGTCGGGGGAACGGAATTCACCCCTCCACTTT. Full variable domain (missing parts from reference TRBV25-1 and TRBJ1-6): EADIYQTPRYLVIGTGKKITLECSQTMGHDKMYWYQQDPGMELHLIHYSYGVNSTEKGDLSSESTVSRIRTEHFPLTLESARPSHTSQYLCASSVWSGERNSPLHFGNGTRLTVT.

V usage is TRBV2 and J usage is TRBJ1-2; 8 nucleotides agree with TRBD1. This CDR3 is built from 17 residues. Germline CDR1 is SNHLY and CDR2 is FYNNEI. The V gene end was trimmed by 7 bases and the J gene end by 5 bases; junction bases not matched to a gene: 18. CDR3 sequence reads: CASIPESRTGIRYGYTF. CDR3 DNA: TGTGCCAGCATCCCGGAGTCGAGGACAGGGATAAGATATGGCTACACCTTC.

DNA of the CDR3: TGTGCCAGCAGTCAAACCGACAGGGCCGGGGATGGCTACACCTTC. Residues: CASSQTDRAGDGYTF. The chain uses TRBV4-2 and TRBJ1-2, with 7 bases fitting TRBD1. Looked up from germline, CDR1 is LGHNA and CDR2 is YNFKEQ. J gave up 6 bases and V 6 bases, and 13 bases lay outside the gene matches. CDR3 size: 15 residues.

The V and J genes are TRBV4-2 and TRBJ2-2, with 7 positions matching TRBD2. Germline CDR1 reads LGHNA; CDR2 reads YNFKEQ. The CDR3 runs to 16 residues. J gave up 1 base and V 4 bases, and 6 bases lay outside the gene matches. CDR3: CASSRNPSGNTGELFF. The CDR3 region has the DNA TGTGCCAGCAGCCGCAACCCTAGCGGGAACACCGGGGAGCTGTTTTTT.

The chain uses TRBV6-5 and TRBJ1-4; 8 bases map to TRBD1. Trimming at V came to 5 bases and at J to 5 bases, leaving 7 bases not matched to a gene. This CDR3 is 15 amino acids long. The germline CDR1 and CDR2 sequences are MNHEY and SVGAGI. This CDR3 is CASSILGQANEKLFF. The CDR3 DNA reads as TGTGCCAGCAGTATATTGGGACAGGCGAATGAAAAACTGTTTTTT.

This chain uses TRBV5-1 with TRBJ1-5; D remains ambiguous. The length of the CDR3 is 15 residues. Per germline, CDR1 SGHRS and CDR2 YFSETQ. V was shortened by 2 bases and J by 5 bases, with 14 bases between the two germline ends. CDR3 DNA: TGCGCCAGCAGCTTAAGGGATCCCGTTTATCAGCCCCAGCATTTT. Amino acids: CASSLRDPVYQPQHF.

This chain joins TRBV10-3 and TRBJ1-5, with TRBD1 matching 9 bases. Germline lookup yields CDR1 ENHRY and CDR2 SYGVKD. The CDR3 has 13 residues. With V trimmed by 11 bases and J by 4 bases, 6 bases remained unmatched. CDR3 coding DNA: TGTGCCTCCCGGGACAGGGATAATCAGCCCCAGCATTTT. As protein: CASRDRDNQPQHF.

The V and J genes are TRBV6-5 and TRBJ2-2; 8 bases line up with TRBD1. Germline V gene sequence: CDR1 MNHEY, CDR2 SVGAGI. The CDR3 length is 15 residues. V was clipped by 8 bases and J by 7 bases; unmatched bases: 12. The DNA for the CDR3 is TGTGCCAGCTCCCGCTCAGGGGGCTCGGTCGGGGAGCTGTTTTTT. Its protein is CASSRSGGSVGELFF.

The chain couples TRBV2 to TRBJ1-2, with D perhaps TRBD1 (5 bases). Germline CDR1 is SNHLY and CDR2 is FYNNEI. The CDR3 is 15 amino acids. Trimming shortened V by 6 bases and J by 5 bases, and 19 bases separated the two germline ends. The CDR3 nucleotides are TGTGCCAGCAGCCCGACTTTCAGGGCTTCTTATGGCTACACCTTC. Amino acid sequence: CASSPTFRASYGYTF. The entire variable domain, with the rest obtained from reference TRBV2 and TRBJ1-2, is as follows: EPEVTQTPSHQVTQMGQEVILRCVPISNHLYFYWYRQILGQKVEFLVSFYNNEISEKSEIFDDQFSVERPDGSNFTLKIRSTKLEDSAMYFCASSPTFRASYGYTFGSGTRLTVV.

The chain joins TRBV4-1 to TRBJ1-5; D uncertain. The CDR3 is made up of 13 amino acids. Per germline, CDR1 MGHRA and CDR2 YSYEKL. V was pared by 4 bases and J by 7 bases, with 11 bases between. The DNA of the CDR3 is TGCGCCAGCAGCCGGACTGACAAACAGCCCCAGCATTTT. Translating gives CASSRTDKQPQHF.

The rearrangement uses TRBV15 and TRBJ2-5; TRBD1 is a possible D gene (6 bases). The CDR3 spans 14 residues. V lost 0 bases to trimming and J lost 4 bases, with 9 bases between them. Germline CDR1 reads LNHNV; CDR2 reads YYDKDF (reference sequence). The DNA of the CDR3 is TGTGCCACCAGCAGAGAATCAGGGGCAGAGACCCAGTACTTC. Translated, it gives CATSRESGAETQYF. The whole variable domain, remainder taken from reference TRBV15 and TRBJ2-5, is DAMVIQNPRYQVTQFGKPVTLSCSQTLNHNVMYWYQQKSSQAPKLLFHYYDKDFNNEADTPDNFQSRRPNTSFCFLDIRSPGLGDTAMYLCATSRESGAETQYFGPGTRLLVL.

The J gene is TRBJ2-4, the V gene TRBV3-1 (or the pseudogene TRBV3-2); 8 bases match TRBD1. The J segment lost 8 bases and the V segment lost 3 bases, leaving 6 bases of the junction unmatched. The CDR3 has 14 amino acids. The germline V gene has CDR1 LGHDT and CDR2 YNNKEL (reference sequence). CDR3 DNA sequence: TGTGCCAGCAGCCACCCCGGACAGGGTCACATTCAGTACTTC. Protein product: CASSHPGQGHIQYF.

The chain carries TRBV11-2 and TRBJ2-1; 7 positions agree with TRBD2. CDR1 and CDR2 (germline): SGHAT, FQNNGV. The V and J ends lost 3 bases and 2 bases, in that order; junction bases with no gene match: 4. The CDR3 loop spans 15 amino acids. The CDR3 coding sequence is TGTGCCAGCAGCTTCGAACGGGGGGCCTACAATGAGCAGTTCTTC. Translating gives CASSFERGAYNEQFF.

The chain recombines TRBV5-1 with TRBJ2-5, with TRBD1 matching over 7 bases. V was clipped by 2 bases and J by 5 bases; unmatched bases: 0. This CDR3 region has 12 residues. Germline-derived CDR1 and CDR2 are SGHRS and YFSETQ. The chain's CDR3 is CASSFRGETQYF. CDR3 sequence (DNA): TGCGCCAGCAGCTTCAGGGGGGAGACCCAGTACTTC.

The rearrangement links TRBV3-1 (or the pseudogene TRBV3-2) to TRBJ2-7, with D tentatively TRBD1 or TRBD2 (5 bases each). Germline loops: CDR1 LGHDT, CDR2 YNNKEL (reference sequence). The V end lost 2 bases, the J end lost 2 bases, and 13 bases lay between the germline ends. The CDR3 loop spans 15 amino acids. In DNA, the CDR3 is TGTGCCAGCAGCCAATTACCGGGGCCGACCTACGAGCAGTACTTC. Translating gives CASSQLPGPTYEQYF.

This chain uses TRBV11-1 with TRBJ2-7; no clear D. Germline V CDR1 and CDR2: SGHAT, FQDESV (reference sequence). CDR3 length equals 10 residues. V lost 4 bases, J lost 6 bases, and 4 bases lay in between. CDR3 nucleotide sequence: TGTGCCAGCAGCTCTTCCGAGCAGTACTTC. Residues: CASSSSEQYF.

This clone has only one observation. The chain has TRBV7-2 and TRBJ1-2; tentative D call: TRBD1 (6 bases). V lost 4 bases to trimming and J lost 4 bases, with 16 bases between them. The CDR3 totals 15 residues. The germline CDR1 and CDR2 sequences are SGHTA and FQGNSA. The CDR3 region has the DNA TGTGCCAGCAGCTACCCGCCCACAGGGATCTATGGCTACACCTTC. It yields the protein CASSYPPTGIYGYTF.

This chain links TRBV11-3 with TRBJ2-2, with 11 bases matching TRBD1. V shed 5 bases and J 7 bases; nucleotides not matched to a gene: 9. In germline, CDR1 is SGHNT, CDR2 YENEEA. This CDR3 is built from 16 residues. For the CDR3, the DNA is TGTGCCAGCAGCACCCGGACAGGGGGCGGAGACGGGGAGCTGTTTTTT. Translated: CASSTRTGGGDGELFF. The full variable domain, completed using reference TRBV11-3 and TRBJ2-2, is EAGVVQSPRYKIIEKKQPVAFWCNPISGHNTLYWYLQNLGQGPELLIRYENEEAVDDSQLPKDRFSAERLKGVDSTLKIQPAELGDSAVYLCASSTRTGGGDGELFFGEGSRLTVL.

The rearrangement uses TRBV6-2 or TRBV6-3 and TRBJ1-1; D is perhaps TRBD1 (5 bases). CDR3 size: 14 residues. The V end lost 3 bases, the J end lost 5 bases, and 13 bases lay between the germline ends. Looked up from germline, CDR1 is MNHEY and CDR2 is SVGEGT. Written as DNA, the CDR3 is TGTGCCAGCAGTTATACTCAGGGAAGAACTGAAGCTTTCTTT. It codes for CASSYTQGRTEAFF.

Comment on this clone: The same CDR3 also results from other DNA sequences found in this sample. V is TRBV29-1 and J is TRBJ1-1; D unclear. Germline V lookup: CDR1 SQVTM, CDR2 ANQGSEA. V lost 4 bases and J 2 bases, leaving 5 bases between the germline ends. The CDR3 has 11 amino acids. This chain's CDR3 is CSVGVNTEAFF. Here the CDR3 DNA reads TGCAGCGTTGGAGTTAACACTGAAGCTTTCTTT. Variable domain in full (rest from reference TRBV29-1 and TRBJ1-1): SAVISQKPSRDICQRGTSLTIQCQVDSQVTMMFWYRQQPGQSLTLIATANQGSEATYESGFVIDKFPISRPNLTFSTLTVSNMSPEDSSIYLCSVGVNTEAFFGQGTRLTVV.

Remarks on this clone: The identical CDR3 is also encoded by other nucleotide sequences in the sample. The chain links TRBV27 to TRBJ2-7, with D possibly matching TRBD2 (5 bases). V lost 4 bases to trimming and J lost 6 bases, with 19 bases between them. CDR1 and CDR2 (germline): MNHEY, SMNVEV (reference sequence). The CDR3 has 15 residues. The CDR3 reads CASSSYLRGALEQYF. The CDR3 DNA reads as TGTGCCAGCAGTTCCTATCTCCGGGGAGCTCTCGAGCAGTACTTC.

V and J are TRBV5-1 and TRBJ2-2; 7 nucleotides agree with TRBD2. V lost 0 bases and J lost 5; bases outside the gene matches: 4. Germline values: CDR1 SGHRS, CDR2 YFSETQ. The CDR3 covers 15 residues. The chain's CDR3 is CASSLVLAATGELFF. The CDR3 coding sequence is TGCGCCAGCAGCTTGGTGCTAGCGGCAACCGGGGAGCTGTTTTTT.

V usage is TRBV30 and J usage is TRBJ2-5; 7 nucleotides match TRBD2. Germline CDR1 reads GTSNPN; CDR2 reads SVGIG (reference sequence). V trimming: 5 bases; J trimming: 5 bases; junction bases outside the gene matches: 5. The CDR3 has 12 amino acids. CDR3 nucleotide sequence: TGTGCCTGGGGGGGGGTCGGGGAGACCCAGTACTTC. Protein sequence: CAWGGVGETQYF.

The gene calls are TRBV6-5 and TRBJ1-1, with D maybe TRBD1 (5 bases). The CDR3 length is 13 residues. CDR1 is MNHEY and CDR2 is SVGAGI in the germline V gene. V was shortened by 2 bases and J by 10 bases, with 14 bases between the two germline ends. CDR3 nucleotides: TGTGCCAGCAGTTACGGGGGAACTTATGGAGCTTTCTTT. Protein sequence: CASSYGGTYGAFF.

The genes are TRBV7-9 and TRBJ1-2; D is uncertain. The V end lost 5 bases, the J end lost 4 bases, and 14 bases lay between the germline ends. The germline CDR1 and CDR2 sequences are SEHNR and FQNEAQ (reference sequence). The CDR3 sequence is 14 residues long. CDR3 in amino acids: CASSPPIDRYGYTF. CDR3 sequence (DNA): TGTGCCAGCAGCCCCCCTATCGATCGCTATGGCTACACCTTC.

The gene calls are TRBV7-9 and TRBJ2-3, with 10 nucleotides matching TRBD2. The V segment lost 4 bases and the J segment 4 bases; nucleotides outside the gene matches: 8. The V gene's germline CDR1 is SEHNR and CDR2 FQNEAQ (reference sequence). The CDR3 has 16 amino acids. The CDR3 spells CASSSWTSGTPDTQYF. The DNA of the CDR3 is TGTGCCAGCAGCTCGTGGACTAGCGGCACGCCAGATACGCAGTATTTT.

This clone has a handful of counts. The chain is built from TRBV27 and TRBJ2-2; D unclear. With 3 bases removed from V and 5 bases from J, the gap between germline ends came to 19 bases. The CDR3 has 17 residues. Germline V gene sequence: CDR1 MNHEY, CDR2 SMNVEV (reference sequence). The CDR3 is CASSFEATWSPTGELFF. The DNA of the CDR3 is TGTGCCAGCAGTTTTGAGGCCACGTGGTCCCCTACCGGGGAGCTGTTTTTT.